Presented here are 17 T cell receptor beta chains from one specimen sequenced in a study of T-cell reconstitution after alpha-beta-depleted transplantation in children. This sample's TCRbeta library carried unique molecular identifier barcodes. A single record per CDR3 protein comes from TCRdb applying MiXCR to the PCR reads. The sample lists fewer than 750,000 distinct CDR3 sequences, about 21% occurring once. The sequences come from PBMCs, mostly from graft donor cells, collected 360 days after TCRalphabeta/CD19-depleted stem cell transplant. These TCRs come from a boy younger than two who had a stem cell transplant for acute myeloid leukemia, so the T cells may come from the graft donor.

This clonotype showed up just a few times. This CDR3 is CASSQGATYEQYV. CDR3 bases: TGTGCCAGCTCCCAGGGGGCGACCTACGAGCAGTACGTC. The J gene is TRBJ2-7, the V gene TRBV28, with 8 bases fitting TRBD1. CDR1 is MDHEN and CDR2 is SYDVKM in the germline V gene. The CDR3 loop spans 13 amino acids. Trimming at V came to 8 bases and at J to 2 bases, leaving 5 bases not matched to a gene.

The genes are TRBV11-1 and TRBJ2-1; TRBD2 matches at 9 bases. CDR3 length equals 17 residues. The ends lost 1 base at V and 2 bases at J; junction bases unmatched: 6. Germline assignment: CDR1 SGHAT and CDR2 FQDESV (reference sequence). CDR3 DNA sequence: TGTGCCAGCAGCTTAGTTCAGCGGGGGGTGGCCTACAATGAGCAGTTCTTC. Protein: CASSLVQRGVAYNEQFF.

This clonotype occurred a few times. This chain joins TRBV29-1 and TRBJ2-3; D may be TRBD1 or TRBD2 (5 bases each). Germline loops: CDR1 SQVTM, CDR2 ANQGSEA. The CDR3 sequence is 15 residues long. V was clipped by 4 bases and J by 0 bases, with 14 bases between them. The CDR3 DNA sequence: TGCAGCGTTGGGCGAGGGGTTGCTAGCACAGATACGCAGTATTTT. It is translated as CSVGRGVASTDTQYF.

This clonotype was seen only a few times. This chain uses TRBV20-1 with TRBJ1-2, with 9 bases aligning to TRBD1. CDR3 length equals 12 residues. The germline CDR1 and CDR2 sequences are DFQATT and SNEGSKA (reference sequence). The V and J ends lost 4 bases and 8 bases, in that order; junction bases with no gene match: 5. The CDR3 DNA reads TGCAGTGCTAACAGGGGGCTCGGAGGCTACACCTTC. Encoded protein: CSANRGLGGYTF.

This clonotype was counted only a few times. The chain combines TRBV28 with TRBJ2-1; 10 bases are a match to TRBD2. The V segment lost 4 bases and the J segment 4 bases; nucleotides outside the gene matches: 7. From germline, CDR1 is MDHEN and CDR2 SYDVKM. This CDR3 has 16 residues. The CDR3 sequence: CASSSPGSGGYNEQFF. In DNA form, the CDR3 reads TGTGCCAGCAGTTCCCCGGGTAGCGGGGGGTACAATGAGCAGTTCTTC.

There are a few counts of this clonotype. This sequence joins TRBV5-8 and TRBJ1-2; D might be TRBD1 (5 bases). The germline CDR1 and CDR2 sequences are SGHTS and YDEGEE. Deletions cut 0 bases from V and 8 bases from J, with 8 bases between. The CDR3 has 12 amino acids. CDR3 region: CASSLDRRGYTF. The CDR3 region has the DNA TGTGCCAGCAGCTTGGACAGGAGAGGCTACACCTTC.

This sequence joins TRBV5-1 and TRBJ2-1, with TRBD2 identical over 7 bases. CDR1 is SGHRS, CDR2 YFSETQ, per germline. This CDR3 has 15 amino acids. V gave up 5 bases and J gave up 10 bases; unmatched junction bases: 15. CDR3 DNA sequence: TGCGCCAGCAGTTTAACTAGCGCAGGTTGGTACGAGCAGTTCTTC. Protein product: CASSLTSAGWYEQFF.

This clonotype showed up many times. The chain uses TRBV10-3 and TRBJ2-5; D uncertain. This CDR3 region has 16 residues. V was cut by 3 bases and J by 2 bases, with 16 bases left in between. Germline CDR1 reads ENHRY; CDR2 reads SYGVKD. CDR3 sequence (DNA): TGTGCCATCAGTGACCAACCCGGGCCCGGACAAGAGACCCAGTACTTC. Translation gives CAISDQPGPGQETQYF.

The chain recombines TRBV6-4 with TRBJ1-5; D not certain. In germline, CDR1 is MRHNA, CDR2 SNTAGT. This CDR3 is built from 18 residues. Trimming cost V 0 bases and J 2 bases, with 17 bases left between them. DNA for the CDR3: TGTGCCAGCAGTGACTCGAGAAGGGCGGATGTGGGCAATCAGCCCCAGCATTTT. It specifies CASSDSRRADVGNQPQHF.

This clonotype was counted a few times. Because the CDR3's place on the DNA is in doubt, the DNA is left out and the CDR3 is given as listed by TCRdb. This chain connects TRBV11-2 to TRBJ2-1; the table calls TRBD1, which could not be checked here. CDR1 is SGHAT and CDR2 is FQNNGV in the germline V gene. The CDR3 contains 14 residues when both ends are counted. This chain's CDR3 is CASSLVGSGARAFF.

This clonotype was seen repeatedly, ten times or more. This chain joins TRBV12-3 or TRBV12-4 and TRBJ2-5, with 9 bases that match TRBD2. The CDR3 is 14 residues long. V was pared by 6 bases and J by 4 bases, with 6 bases of the junction left unmatched. The CDR3 spells CASSPSGETETQYF. As DNA, the CDR3 is TGTGCCAGCAGCCCTAGCGGGGAGACAGAGACCCAGTACTTC.

The J gene is TRBJ2-7, the V gene TRBV6-2 or TRBV6-3, with a possible D match to TRBD1 (5 bases). Trimming shortened V by 8 bases and J by 1 base, and 18 bases separated the two germline ends. The CDR3 consists of 15 residues. The germline CDR1 and CDR2 sequences are MNHEY and SVGEGT. In nucleotides, the CDR3 is TGTGCCAGCTTACACCGGACATCCGCTTCCTACGAGCAGTACTTC. Protein product: CASLHRTSASYEQYF.

This clonotype came up a few times. The V call is TRBV18, the J call TRBJ2-3; 9 bases map to TRBD1. CDR3 length equals 15 residues. Germline-derived CDR1 and CDR2 are KGHSH and LQKENI. J was trimmed by 3 bases and V by 5 bases; bases with no gene match: 6. CDR3 residues: CASSKQGAETDTQYF. The CDR3 DNA is TGTGCCAGCTCAAAACAGGGGGCGGAAACAGATACGCAGTATTTT.

The CDR3 sequence is CASSVEGQGPEAFF. The CDR3 DNA follows: TGCGCCAGCAGCGTGGAAGGACAGGGACCTGAAGCTTTCTTT. The chain links TRBV5-1 to TRBJ1-1; 8 positions match TRBD1. Germline CDR1 reads SGHRS; CDR2 reads YFSETQ. J lost 6 bases, V lost 4 bases, and 8 bases had no gene match. The CDR3 loop spans 14 amino acids.

This clonotype was recorded at least ten times. The CDR3 loop is CATSIGRMDTQYF. As DNA, the CDR3 is TGTGCCACCAGCATCGGACGAATGGATACGCAGTATTTT. This chain connects TRBV24-1 to TRBJ2-3; unclear D gene. The CDR3 is made up of 13 amino acids. The V gene's germline CDR1 is KGHDR and CDR2 SFDVKD. The V and J ends lost 7 bases and 6 bases respectively, with 13 bases between them.

This clonotype was counted between two and nine times. The J gene is TRBJ1-4, the V gene TRBV4-3; D gene unclear. Germline CDR1 LGHNA, CDR2 YSLEER. There are 15 residues in the CDR3. V gave up 4 bases and J gave up 5 bases, with 14 bases separating them. DNA of the CDR3: TGCGCCAGCAGCCGGCTCCCGGTTGGGAATGAAAAACTGTTTTTT. This translates into CASSRLPVGNEKLFF.

V usage is TRBV20-1 and J usage is TRBJ2-7, with 15 bases fitting TRBD2. The CDR3 covers 13 residues. Germline assignment: CDR1 DFQATT and CDR2 SNEGSKA (reference sequence). Trimming at V came to 6 bases and at J to 12 bases, leaving 9 bases not matched to a gene. Written as DNA, the CDR3 is TGCAGTGCCCAAGCAGGACTAGCGGGAGGGCGGTACTTC. Its protein is CSAQAGLAGGRYF.